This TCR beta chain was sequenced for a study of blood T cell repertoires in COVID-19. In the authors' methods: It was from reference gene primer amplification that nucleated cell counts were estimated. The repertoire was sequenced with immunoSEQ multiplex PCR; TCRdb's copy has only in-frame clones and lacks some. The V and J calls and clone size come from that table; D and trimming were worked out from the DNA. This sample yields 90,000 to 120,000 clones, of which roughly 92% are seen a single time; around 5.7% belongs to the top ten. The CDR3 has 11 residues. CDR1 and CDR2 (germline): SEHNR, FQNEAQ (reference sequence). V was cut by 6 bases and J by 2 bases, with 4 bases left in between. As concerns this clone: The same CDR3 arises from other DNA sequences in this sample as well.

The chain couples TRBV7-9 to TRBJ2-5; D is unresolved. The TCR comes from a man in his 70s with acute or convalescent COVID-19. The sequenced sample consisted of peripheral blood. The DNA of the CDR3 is TGTGCCAGCAGTCTACAAGAGACCCAGTACTTC. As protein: CASSLQETQYF.